This T cell receptor (beta chain) was captured by sequencing in a study of CD8 T cells in ankylosing spondylitis. Notes on the study in general: Apparently characteristic of ankylosing spondylitis blood was a TCR beta motif (under ten highly homologous variants). There was reportedly significant enrichment of clones that were disease-linked in matched ankylosing spondylitis synovial fluid. There were earlier reports of some motif variants in reactive arthritis synovial fluid and blood.

Generation of TCR beta libraries employed quantitative 5'-RACE incorporating molecular barcodes. TCRdb processed the 5' RACE reads anew with MiXCR; each CDR3 protein has one entry. The sample shows about 360,000 distinct CDR3 sequences, roughly 20% of them seen only once. This CDR3 comprises 15 residues. The germline gives CDR1 SGDLS, CDR2 YYNGEE. V was shortened by 0 bases and J by 0 bases, with 8 bases between the two germline ends. This clonotype was detected only a few times. The antigen is not known. The rearrangement joins TRBV9 to TRBJ2-3; D remains unclear. Sequencing was performed on blood, either unsorted or a sorted T cell fraction (not recorded which). The TCR sequence derives from a male donor with ankylosing spondylitis or in good health (not recorded which). The CDR3 loop reads CASSVGTVSTDTQYF. In nucleotides, the CDR3 is TGTGCCAGCAGCGTAGGGACGGTTAGCACAGATACGCAGTATTTT.